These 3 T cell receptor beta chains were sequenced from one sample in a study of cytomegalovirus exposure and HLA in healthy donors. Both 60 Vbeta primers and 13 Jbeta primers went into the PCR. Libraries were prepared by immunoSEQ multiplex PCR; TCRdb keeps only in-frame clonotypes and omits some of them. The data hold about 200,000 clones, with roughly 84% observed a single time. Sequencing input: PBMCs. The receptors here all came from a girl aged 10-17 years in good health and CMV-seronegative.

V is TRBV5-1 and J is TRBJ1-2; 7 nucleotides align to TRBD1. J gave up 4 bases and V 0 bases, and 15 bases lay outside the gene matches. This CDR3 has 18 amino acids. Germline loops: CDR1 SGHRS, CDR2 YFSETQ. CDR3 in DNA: TGCGCCAGCAGCTTGGCTCGCGGGACAGAGGACCGACCCTATGGCTACACCTTC. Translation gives CASSLARGTEDRPYGYTF.

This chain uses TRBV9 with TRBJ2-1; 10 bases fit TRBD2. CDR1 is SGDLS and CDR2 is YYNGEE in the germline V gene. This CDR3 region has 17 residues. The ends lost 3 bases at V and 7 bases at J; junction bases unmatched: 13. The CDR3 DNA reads TGTGCCAGCAGCGCCCTATTAGCGGGGGGCCAGGTAAATGAGCAGTTCTTC. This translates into CASSALLAGGQVNEQFF.

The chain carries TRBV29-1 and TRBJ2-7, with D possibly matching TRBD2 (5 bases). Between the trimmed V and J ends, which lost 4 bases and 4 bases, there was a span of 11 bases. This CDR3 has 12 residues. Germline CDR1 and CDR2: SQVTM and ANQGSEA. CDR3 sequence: CSVVPSGYEQYF. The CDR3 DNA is TGCAGCGTTGTTCCATCGGGGTACGAGCAGTACTTC.